Each of the 15 T cell receptor beta chains below was sequenced from the same sample in a study of human T cells and chemical hapten exposure. TCRdb called the RACE reads again in MiXCR, with one record for every CDR3 protein. The sample has 130,000 or so distinct CDR3 sequences; roughly 9.5% are singletons. Noted time point: healthy volunteer bleed at 2 weeks. Unfractionated whole blood served as the source for total RNA extraction. The sample comprised whole blood. Receptors originate from a male donor in good health. Some clones in this sample may be carry-over from other donors' samples.

The gene calls are TRBV4-3 and TRBJ1-5; D is perhaps TRBD1 (5 bases). Germline V CDR1 and CDR2: LGHNA, YSLEER. V was cut by 0 bases and J by 6 bases, with 12 bases left in between. The CDR3 contains 15 residues. Here the CDR3 DNA reads TGCGCCAGCAGCCAAGATCGGGCAGGGCTTCAGCCCCAGCATTTT. It specifies CASSQDRAGLQPQHF.

The chain has TRBV9 and TRBJ2-5; the match to TRBD1 covers 10 bases. Germline trimming cut 0 bases from V and 5 bases from J; bases unmatched to any gene: 7. The germline CDR1 and CDR2 sequences are SGDLS and YYNGEE. This CDR3 is 16 amino acids long. The CDR3 protein is CASSVDGTGVTETQYF. CDR3 coding DNA: TGTGCCAGCAGCGTAGATGGGACAGGGGTTACCGAGACCCAGTACTTC. Full variable domain (remainder filled in from reference TRBV9 and TRBJ2-5): DSGVTQTPKHLITATGQRVTLRCSPRSGDLSVYWYQQSLDQGLQFLIQYYNGEERAKGNILERFSAQQFPDLHSELNLSSLELGDSALYFCASSVDGTGVTETQYFGPGTRLLVL.

The rearrangement links TRBV18 to TRBJ2-7, with D possibly being TRBD1 or TRBD2 (6 bases each). Between the trimmed V and J ends, which lost 0 bases and 4 bases, there was a span of 13 bases. CDR1 is KGHSH, CDR2 LQKENI, per germline. CDR3 size: 15 residues. Here the CDR3 DNA reads TGTGCCAGCTCACCACCGATCCAGGGGAGGTACGAGCAGTACTTC. Protein product: CASSPPIQGRYEQYF.

This clonotype was seen ten or more times. The gene calls are TRBV5-5 and TRBJ2-7; D is unclear. The CDR3 contains 14 residues. Germline V gives CDR1 SGHKS, CDR2 YYEKEE (reference sequence). V was pared by 0 bases and J by 3 bases, with 10 bases between. The CDR3 sequence: CASSLEVADYEQYF. CDR3 sequence (DNA): TGTGCCAGCAGCTTGGAGGTGGCAGACTACGAGCAGTACTTC.

V gene TRBV11-2 combines with J gene TRBJ1-6, with D unclear. The ends were cut back, 1 base at V and 0 bases at J, with 7 bases in the middle. Germline assignment: CDR1 SGHAT and CDR2 FQNNGV. This CDR3 is built from 16 residues. The chain's CDR3 is CASSLGASSYNSPLHF. Written as DNA, the CDR3 is TGTGCCAGCAGCTTAGGGGCGAGCTCCTATAATTCACCCCTCCACTTT.

This clonotype showed up many times. The chain couples TRBV12-3 or TRBV12-4 to TRBJ1-5, with D uncertain. The CDR3 covers 14 residues. The germline V and J ends were trimmed by 1 base and 1 base, with 5 bases remaining between them. CDR3 sequence: CASSLGRSNQPQHF. CDR3 coding DNA: TGTGCCAGCAGTTTAGGAAGGAGCAATCAGCCCCAGCATTTT.

The chain links TRBV5-1 to TRBJ1-2, with D unresolved. The CDR3 is made up of 13 amino acids. The V end was cut by 4 bases, the J end by 6 bases, with 13 bases between. Germline CDR1 is SGHRS and CDR2 is YFSETQ. CDR3 coding DNA: TGCGCCAGCAGCACGACGGGCTTCGATGGCTACACCTTC. This sequence encodes CASSTTGFDGYTF.

This clonotype has a handful of counts. This chain's CDR3 is CASSQDPSWSTDTQYF. The CDR3 DNA reads as TGTGCCAGCAGCCAAGATCCCTCCTGGAGCACAGATACGCAGTATTTT. V and J are TRBV3-1 and TRBJ2-3; D remains ambiguous. CDR1 LGHDT and CDR2 YNNKEL come from the germline V gene (reference sequence). V was clipped by 0 bases and J by 0 bases, with 10 bases between them. This CDR3 has 16 residues.

This clonotype was detected a few times. This chain joins TRBV12-3 or TRBV12-4 and TRBJ1-2, with D hard to call. This CDR3 region has 12 residues. Trimming removed 3 bases at V and 3 bases at J, with 5 bases between. The CDR3 reads CASSFVDYGYTF. As DNA, the CDR3 is TGTGCCAGCAGTTTTGTTGACTATGGCTACACCTTC.

The chain is built from TRBV20-1 and TRBJ1-6, with a possible D match to TRBD1 (6 bases). CDR3 size: 15 residues. Germline values: CDR1 DFQATT, CDR2 SNEGSKA (reference sequence). Trimming took off 0 bases at V and 8 bases at J, with 14 bases between the two ends. CDR3 DNA: TGCAGTGCTAGAGATCCGGGGGGCCCACATTCACCCCTCCACTTT. Its translation is CSARDPGGPHSPLHF.

This clonotype was seen a handful of times. This chain joins TRBV6-5 and TRBJ2-7; 7 nucleotides agree with TRBD2. Looked up from germline, CDR1 is MNHEY and CDR2 is SVGAGI. CDR3 size: 13 residues. V was pared by 0 bases and J by 5 bases, with 1 base of the junction left unmatched. The CDR3 sequence is CASSYSSGDEQYF. CDR3 bases: TGTGCCAGCAGTTACTCGAGCGGGGACGAGCAGTACTTC.

This clonotype showed up just a few times. The chain joins TRBV7-9 to TRBJ2-7; perhaps TRBD1 as D (5 bases). With 8 bases removed from V and 1 base from J, the gap between germline ends came to 33 bases. This CDR3 contains 20 residues. Germline V CDR1 and CDR2: SEHNR, FQNEAQ (reference sequence). CDR3 sequence: CASETPGPRGHDRRSYEQYF. CDR3 nucleotide sequence: TGTGCCAGCGAAACCCCTGGGCCCCGCGGACATGATAGGCGGTCCTACGAGCAGTACTTC.

The CDR3 spells CASSYRGLYGYTF. The CDR3 region has the DNA TGTGCCAGCAGTTACCGGGGCCTCTATGGCTACACCTTC. The chain carries TRBV25-1 and TRBJ1-2; D might be TRBD1 (5 bases). The ends were cut back, 5 bases at V and 4 bases at J, with 11 bases in the middle. This CDR3 contains 13 residues. Germline CDR1 and CDR2: MGHDK and SYGVNS.

This clonotype has a handful of counts. The chain employs TRBV7-9 and TRBJ2-4, with 7 bases that match TRBD1. In germline, CDR1 is SEHNR, CDR2 FQNEAQ (reference sequence). After removal of 5 bases from V and 1 base from J, the junction contained 8 bases not matched to a gene. CDR3 size: 16 residues. The CDR3 loop reads CASSPGQGVAKNIQYF. The DNA of the CDR3 is TGTGCCAGCAGCCCGGGGCAGGGGGTGGCCAAAAACATTCAGTACTTC.

The rearrangement uses TRBV5-6 and TRBJ2-1; no firm D call. Trimming stripped 2 bases from V and 0 bases from J, with 9 bases between. CDR1 is SGHDT and CDR2 is YYEEEE in the germline V gene. The CDR3 has 15 residues. CDR3 sequence (DNA): TGTGCCAGCAGCTTAAAGGGCGACTCCTACAATGAGCAGTTCTTC. As protein: CASSLKGDSYNEQFF.